This note documents a single TCR beta chain sequence. Some clones are missing from TCRdb's copy, which holds only in-frame ones; the method was immunoSEQ multiplex PCR. The sample records approximately 22,000 clones, 92% being singletons. This CDR3 comprises 13 residues. V lost 7 bases, J lost 1 base, and 10 bases lay in between. The source of the sample is a study of blood T cell repertoires in COVID-19. The TCR comes from a man in his 70s with active COVID-19. The specimen was peripheral blood. This chain links TRBV12-3 or TRBV12-4 with TRBJ1-1; D is ambiguous. The CDR3, as DNA: TGTGCCAGCACCCGGGAGAGGAACACTGAAGCTTTCTTT. Protein sequence: CASTRERNTEAFF.